The T cell receptor (beta chain) under discussion was sequenced for a study of T cell responses to AZD1222 COVID-19 vaccine. Study-level results: Per reports, nearly half of all spike-specific TCRs target regions that are unmutated in variants.

The protocol was immunoSEQ multiplex PCR, while the TCRdb copy is restricted to in-frame clones and leaves out a portion. The sample has 40,000 to 50,000 clones; 80% to 85% are singletons. About this clone itself: Its target is not known.

The TCR comes from an adult who received the AZD1222 COVID-19 vaccine. The specimen was peripheral blood, collected 28 days after the second AZD1222 dose.

CDR3 sequence reads: CSVAWGSYTEAFF. DNA for the CDR3: TGCAGCGTTGCTTGGGGGAGCTACACTGAAGCTTTCTTT. The chain is built from TRBV29-1 and TRBJ1-1, with D perhaps TRBD1 (5 bases). CDR3 length: 13 residues. CDR1 and CDR2 from the germline V gene are SQVTM and ANQGSEA. Trimming took 4 bases from V and 3 from J, leaving 12 bases between them.